One and the same sample provided the 28 T cell receptor beta chains below, sequenced in a study of blood T cell repertoires in COVID-19. TCRdb's table, derived via immunoSEQ multiplex PCR, lists solely in-frame clones and lacks some. The sample includes approximately 220,000 clones, roughly 80% of them seen just once. What was sequenced was PBMCs or T cells enriched from blood (not recorded which). Every receptor here comes from a middle-aged woman with acute COVID-19.

The rearrangement uses TRBV2 and TRBJ2-5; the D is unclear. Trimming pared 2 bases from V and 5 bases from J, leaving 12 bases between. In germline, CDR1 is SNHLY, CDR2 FYNNEI. This CDR3 has 14 amino acids. The CDR3 sequence is CASSESWIGETQYF. CDR3 DNA sequence: TGTGCCAGCAGTGAATCTTGGATCGGGGAGACCCAGTACTTC.

This clone was detected only a few times. This chain links TRBV5-1 with TRBJ2-1; the D is unclear. V shed 5 bases and J shed 6 bases, with 9 bases lying between them. The CDR3 totals 12 residues. The germline V gene has CDR1 SGHRS and CDR2 YFSETQ. The CDR3 region is CASRVTGNEQFF. The CDR3, as DNA: TGCGCCAGCAGGGTTACGGGCAATGAGCAGTTCTTC.

The DNA for the CDR3 is TGTGCCAGCAGCCCAAGCCGGGGGTCTGGGGCCAACGTCCTGACTTTC. It is translated as CASSPSRGSGANVLTF. This chain uses TRBV5-4 with TRBJ2-6; tentative D call: TRBD2 (6 bases). V lost 4 bases to trimming and J lost 1 base, with 12 bases between them. CDR1 is SGHNT, CDR2 YYREEE, per germline (reference sequence). The CDR3 spans 16 residues.

This clone was found once. The chain is built from TRBV10-3 and TRBJ1-1, with 7 bases matching TRBD1. Germline CDR1 reads ENHRY; CDR2 reads SYGVKD. Germline trimming cut 6 bases from V and 6 bases from J; bases unmatched to any gene: 19. The CDR3 has 17 residues. The CDR3 coding sequence is TGTGCCATCAGCCACACCACATCTCGACAGGGCGGGTCTGAAGCTTTCTTT. As protein: CAISHTTSRQGGSEAFF.

The rearrangement uses TRBV7-6 and TRBJ2-3; tentatively, D is TRBD1 (5 bases). CDR1 is SGHVS, CDR2 FNYEAQ, per germline. This CDR3 has 15 residues. Trimming cost V 7 bases and J 0 bases, with 14 bases left between them. Here the CDR3 reads CASKQDQASTDTQYF. The CDR3 DNA reads as TGTGCCAGCAAACAGGACCAAGCTAGCACAGATACGCAGTATTTT.

The chain carries TRBV18 and TRBJ1-6, with a tentative D call TRBD1 (6 bases). Trimming took 4 bases from V and 4 from J, leaving 8 bases between them. This CDR3 has 14 residues. CDR1 KGHSH and CDR2 LQKENI come from the germline V gene. CDR3 in amino acids: CASSLGQYNSPLHF. The CDR3 DNA follows: TGTGCCAGCTCACTCGGACAGTATAATTCACCCCTCCACTTT.

The chain couples TRBV7-9 to TRBJ1-1; 7 positions match TRBD1. V lost 5 bases to trimming and J lost 3 bases; unmatched junction nucleotides: 9. This CDR3 has 15 residues. The V gene's germline CDR1 is SEHNR and CDR2 FQNEAQ (reference sequence). CDR3: CASSQNDRAHTEAFF. CDR3 sequence (DNA): TGTGCCAGCAGCCAAAATGACAGGGCGCACACTGAAGCTTTCTTT.

J is TRBJ2-2 and V is TRBV19; TRBD2 matches 7 bases. Germline trimming cut 7 bases from V and 4 bases from J; bases unmatched to any gene: 6. The germline V gene has CDR1 LNHDA and CDR2 SQIVND (reference sequence). The CDR3 is 14 residues long. This chain's CDR3 is CASTLGGITGELFF. The CDR3 DNA reads as TGTGCCAGTACCCTGGGGGGGATCACCGGGGAGCTGTTTTTT.

The rearrangement uses TRBV6-5 and TRBJ2-7; D call uncertain. The CDR3 spans 13 residues. Trimming cost V 8 bases and J 3 bases, with 14 bases left between them. The germline CDR1 and CDR2 sequences are MNHEY and SVGAGI. The CDR3 loop is CASHSTYHYEQYF. As DNA, the CDR3 is TGTGCCAGCCACTCTACCTACCACTACGAGCAGTACTTC.

V usage is TRBV4-2 and J usage is TRBJ1-3; 7 bases map to TRBD1. V dropped 4 bases and J dropped 4; count of bases not matched to a gene: 4. This CDR3 has 14 residues. Per the germline V gene, CDR1 is LGHNA and CDR2 is YNFKEQ. In nucleotides, the CDR3 is TGTGCCAGCAGCCTGACAGGGACAGGAAACACCATATATTTT. Protein: CASSLTGTGNTIYF.

J is TRBJ2-3 and V is TRBV19, with 9 bases aligning to TRBD1. This CDR3 is built from 15 residues. Per the germline V gene, CDR1 is LNHDA and CDR2 is SQIVND (reference sequence). Trimming removed 6 bases from V and 1 base from J; junction bases left unmatched: 5. As DNA, the CDR3 is TGTGCCAGTAGGGACAGGGGAAGGGGCACAGATACGCAGTATTTT. Translating gives CASRDRGRGTDTQYF.

This clone was detected once. The CDR3 here is CASSEQGSANEKLFF. The CDR3 DNA sequence: TGTGCCAGCAGCGAACAGGGGTCGGCTAATGAAAAACTGTTTTTT. This rearrangement joins TRBV9 to TRBJ1-4; 7 positions match TRBD1. Looked up from germline, CDR1 is SGDLS and CDR2 is YYNGEE. The CDR3 runs 15 residues. V trimming: 3 bases; J trimming: 3 bases; junction bases outside the gene matches: 5. Drawing the rest from reference TRBV9 and TRBJ1-4, the complete variable domain is DSGVTQTPKHLITATGQRVTLRCSPRSGDLSVYWYQQSLDQGLQFLIQYYNGEERAKGNILERFSAQQFPDLHSELNLSSLELGDSALYFCASSEQGSANEKLFFGSGTQLSVL.

This clone was counted a single time. The chain recombines TRBV2 with TRBJ2-3; D is perhaps TRBD1 (5 bases). Per the germline V gene, CDR1 is SNHLY and CDR2 is FYNNEI. V was trimmed by 3 bases and J by 2 bases, leaving 21 bases between them. This CDR3 contains 18 residues. Here the CDR3 DNA reads TGTGCCAGCAGTGAGATCTTAGGGGTCAGCCGATTCACAGATACGCAGTATTTT. Translating gives CASSEILGVSRFTDTQYF. The whole variable domain, filled in from reference TRBV2 and TRBJ2-3, reads EPEVTQTPSHQVTQMGQEVILRCVPISNHLYFYWYRQILGQKVEFLVSFYNNEISEKSEIFDDQFSVERPDGSNFTLKIRSTKLEDSAMYFCASSEILGVSRFTDTQYFGPGTRLTVL.

This clone has only one observation. This chain connects TRBV6-5 to TRBJ1-3; D is perhaps TRBD1 (5 bases). Germline lookup yields CDR1 MNHEY and CDR2 SVGAGI. V lost 10 bases and J 2 bases, leaving 15 bases between the germline ends. The CDR3 has 14 amino acids. The CDR3 nucleotides are TGTGCCATCGCTAGCGCGGGGGCTGGAAACACCATATATTTT. This sequence encodes CAIASAGAGNTIYF.

The chain couples TRBV3-1 (or the pseudogene TRBV3-2) to TRBJ1-2; 12 positions match TRBD1. This CDR3 has 17 residues. Germline assignment: CDR1 LGHDT and CDR2 YNNKEL (reference sequence). V dropped 0 bases and J dropped 8; count of bases not matched to a gene: 10. CDR3: CASSQDLGTGGTGGYTF. The CDR3 DNA is TGTGCCAGCAGCCAAGATCTAGGGACAGGGGGCACGGGAGGCTACACCTTC.

This clone has more than one count but fewer than ten. The sample carries other DNA sequences with the same CDR3. The V gene is TRBV30, the J gene TRBJ1-5; D is perhaps TRBD1 (5 bases). The CDR3 is 13 amino acids. The V end lost 0 bases, the J end lost 2 bases, and 5 bases lay between the germline ends. Germline loops: CDR1 GTSNPN, CDR2 SVGIG (reference sequence). CDR3 coding DNA: TGTGCCTGGAGTGTACAGGGCAATCAGCCCCAGCATTTT. It is translated as CAWSVQGNQPQHF.

This chain joins TRBV18 and TRBJ1-1; no clear D gene. Germline V gene lookup returns CDR1 KGHSH and CDR2 LQKENI. Deletions cut 2 bases from V and 7 bases from J, with 26 bases between. The CDR3 has 18 residues. The CDR3: CASSPRQAGGMAGVEAFF. CDR3 nucleotides: TGTGCCAGCTCACCAAGGCAGGCGGGAGGTATGGCAGGAGTTGAAGCTTTCTTT.

This clone has more than one count but fewer than ten. V usage is TRBV20-1 and J usage is TRBJ1-5, with TRBD1 identical over 8 bases. The CDR3 sequence is 15 residues long. Losses at the gene ends were 3 bases for V and 3 bases for J; bases not matched to a gene: 7. The V gene's germline CDR1 is DFQATT and CDR2 SNEGSKA (reference sequence). The CDR3 DNA is TGCAGTGCTAGTAGGGGACAGGCGATCAATCAGCCCCAGCATTTT. Translated, it gives CSASRGQAINQPQHF.

CDR3 in amino acids: CASSPNLGQGYETQYF. The CDR3 nucleotides read TGTGCCAGCAGTCCAAACTTGGGACAGGGGTATGAGACCCAGTACTTC. The chain employs TRBV27 and TRBJ2-5; 10 nucleotides line up with TRBD1. This CDR3 is 16 amino acids long. Unmatched junction bases numbered 11, after V lost 5 bases and J lost 5 bases. CDR1 and CDR2 (germline): MNHEY, SMNVEV (reference sequence).

The V call is TRBV27, the J call TRBJ1-1; unclear D gene. There are 16 residues in the CDR3. CDR1 and CDR2 from the germline V gene are MNHEY and SMNVEV (reference sequence). V was trimmed by 4 bases and J by 0 bases, leaving 15 bases between them. The CDR3 coding sequence is TGTGCCAGCAGTTCGAGGGTCCTGGATATGAACACTGAAGCTTTCTTT. Amino acids: CASSSRVLDMNTEAFF.

The gene calls are TRBV12-3 or TRBV12-4 and TRBJ2-7; D unclear. The CDR3 has 12 amino acids. Trimming shortened V by 7 bases and J by 2 bases, and 9 bases separated the two germline ends. Here the CDR3 DNA reads TGTGCCAGCATGAATCCGGCCTACGAGCAGTACTTC. This sequence encodes CASMNPAYEQYF.

The V and J genes are TRBV30 and TRBJ1-5; D perhaps matches TRBD1 (6 bases). The V gene's germline CDR1 is GTSNPN and CDR2 SVGIG (reference sequence). This CDR3 region has 13 residues. The V gene lost 2 bases and the J gene lost 7 bases, with 12 bases spanning the gap. The CDR3 DNA is TGTGCCTGGAGTCGTACAGGGAAGCAGCCCCAGCATTTT. This gives the protein CAWSRTGKQPQHF.

The chain is built from TRBV7-6 and TRBJ1-4; D is unclear. Germline V CDR1 and CDR2: SGHVS, FNYEAQ. The V and J ends lost 5 bases and 10 bases respectively, with 14 bases between them. The CDR3 length is 13 residues. The CDR3, as DNA: TGTGCCAGCAGCCGAACGAATGGAGGAAAACTGTTTTTT. Translating gives CASSRTNGGKLFF.

This clone appeared a few times. The rearrangement links TRBV5-1 to TRBJ1-5; no reliable D call. The CDR3 extends over 14 amino acids. V lost 0 bases, J lost 5 bases, and 9 bases lay in between. Germline V CDR1 and CDR2: SGHRS, YFSETQ. The CDR3 region is CASSLDSRDQPQHF. The CDR3 region has the DNA TGCGCCAGCAGCTTGGACAGTCGAGATCAGCCCCAGCATTTT.

This clone was counted a single time. The rearrangement joins TRBV6-6 to TRBJ2-2; 8 positions match TRBD2. V shed 10 bases and J 6 bases; nucleotides not matched to a gene: 4. CDR1 is MNHNY, CDR2 SVGAGI, per germline (reference sequence). The CDR3 totals 12 residues. DNA for the CDR3: TGTGCCATTTCGGGGGGGCCCGGGGAGCTGTTTTTT. Amino acids: CAISGGPGELFF.

J is TRBJ1-1 and V is TRBV6-1, with D tentatively TRBD1 (5 bases). Germline assignment: CDR1 MNHNS and CDR2 SASEGT. The CDR3 is made up of 15 amino acids. V was clipped by 3 bases and J by 2 bases, with 13 bases between them. The CDR3 DNA reads as TGTGCCAGCAGTGACAGGGTAAGGGGAAACACTGAAGCTTTCTTT. It codes for CASSDRVRGNTEAFF.

The chain is built from TRBV11-3 and TRBJ2-1; 8 bases map to TRBD2. This CDR3 is 15 amino acids long. Per the germline V gene, CDR1 is SGHNT and CDR2 is YENEEA. The trim removed 4 bases at V and 5 bases at J, leaving 7 bases unmatched. CDR3 coding DNA: TGTGCCAGCAGCTCTCGCACTAGCGGAAACAATGAGCAGTTCTTC. Translation gives CASSSRTSGNNEQFF.

V is TRBV7-9 and J is TRBJ2-3; 10 bases line up with TRBD1. The germline V gene has CDR1 SEHNR and CDR2 FQNEAQ (reference sequence). V lost 5 bases and J lost 2; bases outside the gene matches: 7. The CDR3 is made up of 16 amino acids. The CDR3 spells CASSERDRGPTDTQYF. The CDR3 DNA sequence: TGTGCCAGCAGCGAACGCGACAGGGGGCCCACAGATACGCAGTATTTT.